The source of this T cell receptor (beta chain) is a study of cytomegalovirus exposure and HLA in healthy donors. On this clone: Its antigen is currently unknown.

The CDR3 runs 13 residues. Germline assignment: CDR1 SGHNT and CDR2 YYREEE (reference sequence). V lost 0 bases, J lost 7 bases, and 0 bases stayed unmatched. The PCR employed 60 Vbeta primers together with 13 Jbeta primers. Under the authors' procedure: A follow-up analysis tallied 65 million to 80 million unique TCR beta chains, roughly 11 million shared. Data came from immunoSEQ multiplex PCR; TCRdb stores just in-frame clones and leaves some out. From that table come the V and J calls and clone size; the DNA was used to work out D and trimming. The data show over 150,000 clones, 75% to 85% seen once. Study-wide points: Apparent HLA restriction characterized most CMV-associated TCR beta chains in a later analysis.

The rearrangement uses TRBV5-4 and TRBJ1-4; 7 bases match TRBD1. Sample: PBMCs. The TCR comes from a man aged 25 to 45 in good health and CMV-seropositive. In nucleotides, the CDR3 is TGTGCCAGCAGCTTGGACAGGGGTGAAAAACTGTTTTTT. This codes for CASSLDRGEKLFF.